This record covers a single TCR beta chain. Assay used: immunoSEQ multiplex PCR; TCRdb lists only in-frame clones, some missing. This table holds about 120,000 clones, 80% to 90% found once. The entry originates in a study of OX40 agonist ivuxolimab in advanced cancers. V gave up 5 bases and J gave up 5 bases, with 9 bases separating them. Germline values: CDR1 WSHSY, CDR2 SAAADI. The CDR3 has 13 amino acids. The origin of this receptor is an adult with an advanced solid tumor such as melanoma, head and neck, liver or kidney cancer. The genes are TRBV10-2 and TRBJ2-2; D unresolved. The sequencing used CD4+ or CD8+ T cells sorted from blood, collected in a trial of the OX40 agonist ivuxolimab. The CDR3 nucleotides read TGCGCCAGCAGTCGGACGGAGACCGGGGAGCTGTTTTTT. Amino acids: CASSRTETGELFF.